The 25 T cell receptor beta chains listed next were all sequenced from one sample in a study of T cell responses to AZD1222 COVID-19 vaccine. Produced via immunoSEQ multiplex PCR; TCRdb's table is partial and in-frame only. The sample holds around 120,000 clones, more than 85% seen once. The material was peripheral blood, obtained on day 0 of AZD1222 vaccination. The source of these receptors is an adult in good health.

This chain uses TRBV18 with TRBJ1-5; the D is unclear. Germline V gives CDR1 KGHSH, CDR2 LQKENI. CDR3 length: 13 amino acids. Trimming removed 3 bases at V and 5 bases at J, with 8 bases between. The CDR3 spells CASSPTLDQPQHF. The CDR3 nucleotides read TGTGCCAGCTCACCCACACTCGATCAGCCCCAGCATTTT.

V usage is TRBV5-1 and J usage is TRBJ2-7; 9 bases agree with TRBD1. The J segment lost 4 bases and the V segment lost 0 bases, leaving 5 bases of the junction unmatched. This CDR3 contains 15 residues. Germline values: CDR1 SGHRS, CDR2 YFSETQ. The CDR3 is CASSLAGTGIYEQYF. For the CDR3, the DNA is TGCGCCAGCAGCTTGGCTGGGACAGGGATATACGAGCAGTACTTC.

The rearrangement links TRBV9 to TRBJ2-7; D remains unclear. There are 15 residues in the CDR3. V was trimmed by 0 bases and J by 2 bases, leaving 12 bases between them. Germline CDR1 reads SGDLS; CDR2 reads YYNGEE. CDR3 sequence: CASSVDYGQAYEQYF. The CDR3 DNA follows: TGTGCCAGCAGCGTAGATTATGGGCAAGCCTACGAGCAGTACTTC.

CDR3 sequence (DNA): TGTGCCAGCAGCTTGGCAGGGACAACTAATGAAAAACTGTTTTTT. This encodes CASSLAGTTNEKLFF. This chain joins TRBV7-2 and TRBJ1-4, with D tentatively TRBD1 (5 bases). The CDR3 contains 15 residues. V lost 3 bases and J 0 bases, leaving 8 bases between the germline ends. Germline V CDR1 and CDR2: SGHTA, FQGNSA.

The CDR3 here is CASIYAGPGPIAKNIQYF. CDR3 DNA: TGTGCCAGCATTTACGCGGGACCAGGCCCTATCGCCAAAAACATTCAGTACTTC. This chain connects TRBV2 to TRBJ2-4, with a tentative D call TRBD2 (6 bases). The CDR3 runs to 18 residues. The V gene's germline CDR1 is SNHLY and CDR2 FYNNEI. Trimming removed 7 bases at V and 1 base at J, with 23 bases between.

The J gene is TRBJ1-1, the V gene TRBV5-1; possibly TRBD1 for D (5 bases). Germline values: CDR1 SGHRS, CDR2 YFSETQ. Trimming cost V 0 bases and J 1 base, with 13 bases left between them. The CDR3 runs 16 residues. The CDR3 region is CASSLVVGGPNTEAFF. The CDR3 DNA reads as TGCGCCAGCAGCTTGGTGGTGGGGGGACCGAACACTGAAGCTTTCTTT.

The chain has TRBV24-1 and TRBJ1-2, with 9 positions matching TRBD1. Germline CDR1 and CDR2: KGHDR and SFDVKD. The CDR3 loop spans 17 amino acids. Trimming removed 2 bases from V and 7 bases from J; junction bases left unmatched: 13. In nucleotides, the CDR3 is TGTGCCACCAGTGATTCCCGTTCGGGACAGGGTAGAGGTGGCTACACCTTC. Protein: CATSDSRSGQGRGGYTF.

The J gene is TRBJ1-1, the V gene TRBV6-5; tentatively, D is TRBD1 (5 bases). V was cut by 7 bases and J by 6 bases, with 18 bases left in between. This CDR3 has 14 amino acids. Per the germline V gene, CDR1 is MNHEY and CDR2 is SVGAGI. For the CDR3, the DNA is TGTGCCAGCACGGGCTTAAGGGGACTCGCTGAAGCTTTCTTT. This sequence encodes CASTGLRGLAEAFF.

The genes are TRBV5-6 and TRBJ1-1, with 8 bases lining up with TRBD1. The CDR3 is 17 residues long. Germline loops: CDR1 SGHDT, CDR2 YYEEEE. The junction had 12 bases not matched to a gene; V was cut back by 4 bases and J by 1 base. For the CDR3, the DNA is TGTGCCAGCAGCAGCTTAGGCAGGGGGCTAGGGAACACTGAAGCTTTCTTT. It is translated as CASSSLGRGLGNTEAFF.

The rearrangement joins TRBV6-5 to TRBJ2-7; 11 nucleotides match TRBD2. J lost 3 bases, V lost 6 bases, and 7 bases had no gene match. Germline CDR1 MNHEY, CDR2 SVGAGI. The CDR3 runs 15 residues. Here the CDR3 reads CASRALAGVFYEQYF. CDR3 in DNA: TGTGCCAGCAGGGCACTAGCGGGAGTCTTCTACGAGCAGTACTTC.

This chain joins TRBV19 and TRBJ1-2, with a possible D match to TRBD1 (6 bases). The CDR3 is made up of 16 amino acids. Between the trimmed V and J ends, which lost 3 bases and 0 bases, there was a span of 14 bases. CDR1 LNHDA and CDR2 SQIVND come from the germline V gene (reference sequence). For the CDR3, the DNA is TGTGCCAGTAGTATTGCGACAGGAGGGACTAACTATGGCTACACCTTC. Translating gives CASSIATGGTNYGYTF.

J is TRBJ2-5 and V is TRBV5-1; D gene ambiguous. Germline assignment: CDR1 SGHRS and CDR2 YFSETQ. V was shortened by 4 bases and J by 1 base, with 11 bases between the two germline ends. The CDR3 runs 14 residues. This CDR3 reads CASSPKDPQETQYF. In DNA form, the CDR3 reads TGCGCCAGCAGCCCCAAGGATCCCCAAGAGACCCAGTACTTC.

This clone was picked up a small number of times. This rearrangement joins TRBV28 to TRBJ1-5; D uncertain. This CDR3 has 12 residues. Germline V gene data show CDR1 as MDHEN and CDR2 as SYDVKM. Trimming took off 10 bases at V and 9 bases at J, with 16 bases between the two ends. The CDR3 loop is CAINSGSRPQHF. The CDR3 nucleotides are TGTGCCATTAACTCAGGAAGCCGGCCCCAGCATTTT.

This clone was counted between two and nine times. V is TRBV9 and J is TRBJ2-7; the match to TRBD1 covers 8 bases. V trimming: 3 bases; J trimming: 1 base; junction bases outside the gene matches: 6. This CDR3 is built from 15 residues. Germline V gene lookup returns CDR1 SGDLS and CDR2 YYNGEE. In DNA form, the CDR3 reads TGTGCCAGCAGCGCCCAGGGGGCGAGTTCCTACGAGCAGTACTTC. Residues: CASSAQGASSYEQYF.

The rearrangement joins TRBV6-4 to TRBJ2-7, with D perhaps TRBD1 (5 bases). Germline assignment: CDR1 MRHNA and CDR2 SNTAGT. CDR3 size: 14 residues. V shed 4 bases and J shed 3 bases, with 13 bases lying between them. CDR3 sequence (DNA): TGTGCCAGCAGTGCCTCGCCGGACAACTACGAGCAGTACTTC. It translates to CASSASPDNYEQYF.

Turning to this clone: Germline is not matched at one junction end, which may reflect a read error. The chain carries TRBV11-2 and TRBJ2-7; no clear D gene. The CDR3 is 17 amino acids. Germline values: CDR1 SGHAT, CDR2 FQNNGV. In nucleotides, the CDR3 is TGTACCAGCAGCTTAGATCCCGGTTCAGGTCCTGGGTACGAGCAGTACTTC. The encoded protein is CTSSLDPGSGPGYEQYF.

This chain links TRBV3-1 (or the pseudogene TRBV3-2) with TRBJ2-5; TRBD2 matches at 13 bases. Looked up from germline, CDR1 is LGHDT and CDR2 is YNNKEL (reference sequence). The ends lost 7 bases at V and 5 bases at J; junction bases unmatched: 4. This CDR3 spans 14 amino acids. CDR3 amino acids: CASNRLAGGETQYF. In DNA form, the CDR3 reads TGTGCCAGCAACCGACTAGCGGGAGGTGAGACCCAGTACTTC.

CDR3: CASSPGDRGFRDTEAFF. The CDR3 DNA follows: TGTGCCAGCAGCCCAGGGGACAGGGGTTTTCGGGACACTGAAGCTTTCTTT. The V call is TRBV21-1, the J call TRBJ1-1; the DNA was not used to check the table's D call, TRBD1. TRBV21-1 is an annotated pseudogene. This CDR3 comprises 17 residues.

V is TRBV27 and J is TRBJ1-2; 7 bases map to TRBD1. The CDR3 extends over 14 amino acids. V gave up 5 bases and J gave up 8 bases; unmatched junction bases: 11. The germline gives CDR1 MNHEY, CDR2 SMNVEV (reference sequence). The CDR3 is CASSPAGGRGGYTF. DNA for the CDR3: TGTGCCAGCAGTCCGGCAGGGGGGCGCGGAGGCTACACCTTC.

This clone is a singleton in its sample. This rearrangement joins TRBV11-1 to TRBJ2-2, with D unresolved. V was clipped by 5 bases and J by 1 base, with 11 bases between them. From germline, CDR1 is SGHAT and CDR2 FQDESV (reference sequence). The CDR3 runs to 15 residues. The CDR3 sequence: CASSPDQVNTGELFF. The CDR3, as DNA: TGTGCCAGCAGCCCTGACCAGGTGAACACCGGGGAGCTGTTTTTT. The full variable domain, rest sourced from reference TRBV11-1 and TRBJ2-2, is EAEVAQSPRYKITEKSQAVAFWCDPISGHATLYWYRQILGQGPELLVQFQDESVVDDSQLPKDRFSAERLKGVDSTLKIQPAELGDSAMYLCASSPDQVNTGELFFGEGSRLTVL.

V and J are TRBV7-3 and TRBJ2-5, with unresolved D. CDR1 is SGHTA, CDR2 FQGTGA, per germline. The germline V and J ends were trimmed by 5 bases and 2 bases, with 9 bases remaining between them. The CDR3 is 13 residues long. CDR3 sequence: CASSLSRQETQYF. The CDR3 coding sequence is TGTGCCAGCAGCCTCTCGCGTCAAGAGACCCAGTACTTC.

The chain carries TRBV7-6 and TRBJ2-1, with 12 bases lining up with TRBD2. Germline CDR1 and CDR2: SGHVS and FNYEAQ. The CDR3 consists of 15 residues. Unmatched junction bases numbered 6, after V lost 5 bases and J lost 7 bases. This chain's CDR3 is CASSKLAGGWNEQFF. DNA of the CDR3: TGTGCCAGCAGCAAACTAGCGGGAGGATGGAATGAGCAGTTCTTC.

In DNA form, the CDR3 reads TGTGCCAGCTCACCAATCCAGGACGGGGGAGGCATGGGCTACACCTTC. It translates to CASSPIQDGGGMGYTF. The rearrangement uses TRBV18 and TRBJ1-2; D might be TRBD1 (5 bases). V was pared by 2 bases and J by 8 bases, with 21 bases between. The CDR3 loop spans 16 amino acids. Per the germline V gene, CDR1 is KGHSH and CDR2 is LQKENI.

In its sample, this clone was seen once. The V and J genes are TRBV3-1 (or the pseudogene TRBV3-2) and TRBJ1-6; D gene uncertain. CDR1 LGHDT and CDR2 YNNKEL come from the germline V gene (reference sequence). Trimming stripped 0 bases from V and 7 bases from J, with 10 bases between. This CDR3 has 15 residues. The CDR3 here is CASSQELGRNSPLHF. CDR3 bases: TGTGCCAGCAGCCAAGAGCTGGGGAGGAATTCACCCCTCCACTTT.

The chain has TRBV18 and TRBJ1-1, with 9 bases aligning to TRBD1. This CDR3 comprises 14 residues. Germline trimming cut 4 bases from V and 10 bases from J; bases unmatched to any gene: 10. The V gene's germline CDR1 is KGHSH and CDR2 LQKENI. CDR3 sequence (DNA): TGTGCCAGCTCACAACGGGACAGGGACCTAGGAGCTTTCTTT. This encodes CASSQRDRDLGAFF.